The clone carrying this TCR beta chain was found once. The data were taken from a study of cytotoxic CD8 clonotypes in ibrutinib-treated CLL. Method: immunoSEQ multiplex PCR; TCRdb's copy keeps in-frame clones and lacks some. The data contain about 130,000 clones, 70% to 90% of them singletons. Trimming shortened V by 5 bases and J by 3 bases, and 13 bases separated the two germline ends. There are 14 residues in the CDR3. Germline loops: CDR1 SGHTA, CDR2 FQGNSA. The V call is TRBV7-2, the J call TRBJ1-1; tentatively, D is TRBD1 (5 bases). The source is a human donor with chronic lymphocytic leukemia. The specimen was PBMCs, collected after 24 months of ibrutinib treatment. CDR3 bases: TGTGCCAGCAGCCCGCTCGGGGGATACACTGAAGCTTTCTTT. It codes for CASSPLGGYTEAFF.